This T cell receptor (beta chain) is from a study of long-term antiretroviral therapy in people with HIV. About the research overall: Initial samples were collected about a decade before the 2015 immediate-ART recommendation. Findings and caveats of the study: The study found that diversity rose after ART but stayed below transplant donor controls.

Only one count was recorded for this clone. Its antigen is not known. The authors ran the immunoSEQ assay, v3.0, at survey level. Here immunoSEQ multiplex PCR was the method, and the copy in TCRdb shows in-frame clones only, minus some. Of approximately 25,000 clones listed, around 85% are singletons. Every donor contributed at least one pre-ART and at least two post-ART PBMC samples. This CDR3 contains 15 residues. Germline CDR1 reads KGHSH; CDR2 reads LQKENI. V was pared by 3 bases and J by 4 bases, with 3 bases of the junction left unmatched. The J gene is TRBJ2-2, the V gene TRBV18, with 9 positions matching TRBD1. The receptor's source is a man in his forties or fifties with HIV. The sample in question was unsorted PBMCs, obtained 1.2 years after starting antiretroviral therapy. The CDR3 loop is CASSPGTGPTGELFF. As DNA, the CDR3 is TGTGCCAGCTCACCCGGGACAGGGCCCACCGGGGAGCTGTTTTTT. Based on the CDR3 plus reference TRBV18 and TRBJ2-2, the full variable domain is NAGVMQNPRHLVRRRGQEARLRCSPMKGHSHVYWYRQLPEEGLKFMVYLQKENIIDESGMPKERFSAEFPKEGPSILRIQQVVRGDSAAYFCASSPGTGPTGELFFGEGSRLTVL.